This T cell receptor beta chain was captured in a study of cytomegalovirus exposure and HLA in healthy donors. It was with 60 Vbeta and 13 Jbeta primers that the PCR ran. Libraries were prepared by immunoSEQ multiplex PCR; TCRdb keeps only in-frame clonotypes and omits some of them. This repertoire shows over 200,000 clones, over 75% found once; its top ten account for roughly 1.3%. Looked up from germline, CDR1 is MGHRA and CDR2 is YSYEKL. The CDR3 is made up of 15 amino acids. The V gene end was trimmed by 4 bases and the J gene end by 5 bases; junction bases not matched to a gene: 9. This chain connects TRBV4-1 to TRBJ2-3; the match to TRBD1 covers 7 bases. The clonotype comes from a human donor in good health. Material: PBMCs. CDR3 region: CASSPSGTALDTQYF. As DNA, the CDR3 is TGCGCCAGCAGCCCCTCCGGGACAGCACTAGATACGCAGTATTTT.